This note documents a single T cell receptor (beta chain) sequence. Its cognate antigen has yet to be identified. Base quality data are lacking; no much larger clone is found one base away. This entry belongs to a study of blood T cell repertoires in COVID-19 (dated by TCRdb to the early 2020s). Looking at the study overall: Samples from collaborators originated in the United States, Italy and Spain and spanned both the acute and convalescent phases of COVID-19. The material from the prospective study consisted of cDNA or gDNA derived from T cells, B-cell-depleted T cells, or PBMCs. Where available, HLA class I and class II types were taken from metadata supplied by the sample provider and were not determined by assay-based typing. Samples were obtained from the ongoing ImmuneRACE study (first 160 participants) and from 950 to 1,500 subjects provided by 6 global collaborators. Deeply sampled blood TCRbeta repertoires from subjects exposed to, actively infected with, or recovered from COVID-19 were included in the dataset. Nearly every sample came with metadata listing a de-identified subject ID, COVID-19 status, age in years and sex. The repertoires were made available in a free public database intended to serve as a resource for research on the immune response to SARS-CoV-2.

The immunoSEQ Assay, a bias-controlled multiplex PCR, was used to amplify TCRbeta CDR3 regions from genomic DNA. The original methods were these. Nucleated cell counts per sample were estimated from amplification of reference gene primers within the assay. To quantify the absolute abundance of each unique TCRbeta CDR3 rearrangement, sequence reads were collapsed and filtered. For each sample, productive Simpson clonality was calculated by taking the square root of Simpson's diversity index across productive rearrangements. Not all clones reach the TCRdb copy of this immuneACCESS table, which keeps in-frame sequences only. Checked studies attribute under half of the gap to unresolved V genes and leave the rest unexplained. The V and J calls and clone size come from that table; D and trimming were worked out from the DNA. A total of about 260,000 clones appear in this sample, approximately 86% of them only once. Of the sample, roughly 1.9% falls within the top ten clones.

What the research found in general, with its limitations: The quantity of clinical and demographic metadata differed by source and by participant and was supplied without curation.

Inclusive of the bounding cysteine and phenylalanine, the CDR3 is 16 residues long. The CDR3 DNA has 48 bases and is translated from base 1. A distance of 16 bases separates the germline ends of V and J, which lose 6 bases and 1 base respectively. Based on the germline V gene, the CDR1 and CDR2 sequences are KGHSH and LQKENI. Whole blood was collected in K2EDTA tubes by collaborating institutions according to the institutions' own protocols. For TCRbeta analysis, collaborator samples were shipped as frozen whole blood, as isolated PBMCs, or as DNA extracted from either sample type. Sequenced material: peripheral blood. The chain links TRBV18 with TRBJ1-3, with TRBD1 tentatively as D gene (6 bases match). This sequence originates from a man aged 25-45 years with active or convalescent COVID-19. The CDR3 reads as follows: CASSTALQGSGNTIYF. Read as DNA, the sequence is TGTGCCAGCTCGACCGCTTTGCAGGGGTCTGGAAACACCATATATTTT.